This T cell receptor (beta chain) was recorded in a study of cytomegalovirus exposure and HLA in healthy donors (dated by TCRdb to 2016 to 2017). Looking at the study overall: An earlier analysis of several hundred of the donors reported 276 Gb of sequence data and some 100 million unique TCR beta sequences from approximately 180 million T cells. Every discovery cohort repertoire had been produced on one sequencing platform. Class I and class II HLA loci were covered by the typing at four-digit resolution. The study was designed to test whether signatures of past pathogen exposure could be identified by cataloging public T cell receptors. A few DR-DQ haplotypes were treated as single units for association and clustering because of strong linkage in the cohort. To study patterns of TCR occurrence, a later analysis re-analyzed previously published TCR beta repertoires from 650 to 750 donors and added high-resolution HLA genotyping. Donor age, sex, ethnicity and CMV serostatus were compiled together with the repertoire data. Roughly 310 gigabases of sequencing data and 78 million or so unique TCR sequences were included in an early release covering about 700 HLA-typed donors. The number of typed donors differed by locus: about 620-640 for A, B, C, DRB1 and DQB1; 500 to 550 for DQA1; over 600 for DPA1; and 400 to 480 for DPB1. Besides the first cohort of roughly 660 subjects, a separate validation cohort made up of 120 or so different subjects was used. To predict cytomegalovirus infection status, the study combined high-throughput TCR immunosequencing, statistical association of individual TCRs with disease status, and machine learning. The T cell repertoires of 700 or so subjects were profiled by immunosequencing and related to cytomegalovirus serostatus. In the later analysis, no new phenotypic data were used to find candidate immune exposures; instead, reliance was placed on TCR beta sequences and their occurrence across donors. In an earlier analysis of roughly 580 of the donors, high-throughput TCR beta sequencing was used to judge whether each TCR beta V gene segment behaved as functional or pseudogenic. The genetic ancestry cluster associated with self-reported Caucasian donors included over 80% of the approximately 400 genotyped donors. On average, around 230,000 unique TCR beta nucleotide sequences were sequenced per donor among 300 to 500 genotyped donors of the cohort, with approximately 18% of those sequences being non-productive. A later genetic analysis took genome-wide SNP genotypes for about three fifths of the 666 donors and used that subset as a discovery cohort. The study at large found these results: A cluster of highly shared sequence variants was judged likely to be a technical artifact of the sequencing pipeline. In an earlier analysis of a few hundred of the donors, most TCR beta V segments were observed in productive rearrangements about 87% or about 30% of the time, broadly matching IMGT annotations. Because HLA typing was missing for some donors at each locus, association tests included only the typed subset. According to a later analysis, most CMV-associated TCR beta chains appeared to be HLA-restricted, and the HLA associations seemed to be driven largely by CMV exposure. In a later analysis, several top co-occurrence clusters were reported to appear linked to parvovirus B19, influenza, CMV and Epstein-Barr virus. The cohort was sequenced for TCR beta chains only, and without alpha or paired-chain data the features that could be detected were limited. Sequencing depth was assumed to be roughly uniform across donors in the presence/absence analyses, though that assumption may not hold. A later genetic analysis associated a missense DCLRE1C variant with V-gene and J-gene trimming of TCR beta chains, and an independent cohort replicated the association. The 87-base-pair reads could not distinguish some IMGT-functional V segments, including TRBV6-2 and TRBV6-3, so those segments were excluded. A further reported finding was that TCR beta sequences accurately predicted the HLA-A and HLA-B alleles for most subjects in the first cohort. Immune exposure information for the cohort was limited to CMV serostatus. A later genetic analysis reported fewer N-insertions in productive TCRs among donors in an Asian-associated ancestry cluster than the roughly 640-donor mean. In a later analysis, some 17,000 TCR beta sequences were associated with specific HLA alleles at a false discovery rate of 0.05. The classifier was reported to diagnose cytomegalovirus status with high specificity and sensitivity in both the original and validation cohorts. In a later analysis, the rate of TCR association differed among HLA loci, with DRB1 alleles having the most associated TCRs and HLA-C alleles having the fewest. In the study, about 150 TCR beta chains were listed as associated with cytomegalovirus. In a later analysis, HLA-associated TCR beta chains were found to be more clonally expanded and to have lower generation probabilities than equally common non-associated chains. When HLA alleles, especially DR and DQ, strongly co-occurred, TCR associations were difficult to assign to individual alleles. Most TCR sequences were observed very rarely across donors, whereas some public TCRs were present in many individuals. Three of the identified cytomegalovirus-associated TCR beta chains were confirmed in vitro to be specific for cytomegalovirus antigens. The authors suggested that the approach could potentially be generalized to other disease states and immunological phenotypes. Correlated functional status among segregating V segments might be attributable to linkage disequilibrium, but an unknown experimental factor could not be ruled out. Because counts were too low, roughly 17 rarely observed V segments, including chromosome 9 orphons, were left out of the earlier analysis of 587 of the donors.

The germline V gene sets CDR1 to ENHRY and CDR2 to SYGVKD. V is reduced by 3 bases and J by 5 bases, leaving a spacing of 8 bases between them. The CDR3 numbers 13 residues from cysteine through phenylalanine. The entry retains the CDR3 DNA only, 39 bases that are in frame from base 1. The cohort was made up of 650 to 700 healthy bone marrow donors. All cohort members were sampled while nominally healthy, although unrecorded immune exposures were likely present. The donor was CMV seronegative and was included in the group of 352 seronegative cohort members. Each donor provided a peripheral blood sample, and peripheral blood mononuclear cells were used for TCR beta sequencing. Genomic DNA was extracted from the blood cell samples with the Qiagen DNeasy Blood Extraction Kit. The protocol used for the library was the immunoSEQ multiplex PCR assay. For the multiplex PCR, a mixture combining 60 forward primers for TCR Vbeta segments and 13 reverse primers for TCR Jbeta segments was used. The CDR3 region of rearranged TCR beta genes was amplified from genomic DNA with a multiplex PCR assay. Amplified TCR beta libraries were sequenced as 87-base-pair reads on the Illumina HiSeq System. The study's processing was this. Across the 500 to 850 repertoires, a later analysis counted roughly 84 million unique TCR beta chains, 9.5 million to 12 million of which were shared by at least two donors. Raw reads were error-corrected and collapsed into unique sequences with a nearest-neighbor algorithm that merged closely related sequences to remove PCR and sequencing errors. CDR3 sequences were aligned to IMGT reference sequences to assign V, D and J gene segments. For a sequence to be retained, a match of at least six nucleotides was required to both a V gene segment and a J gene segment. A rearrangement counted as productive if the CDR3 had no stop codons and remained in frame with V and J, and every other rearrangement counted as non-productive. CDR3 was defined according to IMGT convention as the region running from the second conserved V-encoded cysteine to the conserved J-encoded phenylalanine. The earlier analysis of 550 to 650 of the donors excluded any sequence lacking an unambiguous match to a single V gene segment. In an earlier analysis of 450 to 750 of the donors, a V segment was called functional when productive rearrangements were above 56.7%, and segregating when the standard deviation between donors exceeded 5%. A statistical classification framework was built to diagnose cytomegalovirus status from the catalog of TCR beta chain sequences. A later analysis assigned V and J genes by comparing TCR nucleotide sequences with IMGT/GENE-DB human TR gene sequences. A later analysis assigned CDR3 sequences and most-parsimonious VDJ recombination scenarios with the TCRdist pipeline. In a later analysis, every TCR beta chain was defined by the combination of its CDR3 amino acid sequence and its V-gene family, and reads without a unique V-gene family were dropped. As a way to deal with suspected cross-contamination and a sequencing artifact, a later analysis dropped over 550 nucleotide sequences that were highly shared and had low generation probability. A later analysis calculated a clonal expansion index for each public chain from normalized within-repertoire ranks of inferred template counts. Generation probabilities in a later analysis came from a VDJ recombination model fitted to out-of-frame rearrangements, and those results were checked against IGoR. In a later analysis, TCR-TCR, TCR-HLA and TCR-CMV co-occurrence was scored with hypergeometric tests, and a repertoire-size bias correction was applied to TCR pairs. A later analysis estimated false discovery rates by permuting HLA or CMV assignments 20 times. In a later analysis, co-occurring TCRs were grouped with DBSCAN, and TCRdist sequence similarity was added when clustering was performed within HLA-allele-positive subsets. Co-occurrence clustering excluded repertoires with fewer than 30,000 or more than 120,000 public chains, plus five with anomalous nucleotide sharing. Here the immuneACCESS table is served through TCRdb, limited to in-frame sequences with V and J called. Missing clones are a known gap in these copies; in checked studies unresolved V genes cover under half, and the rest lacks a known reason. V, J and clone size are those of that table, while D and trimming were read from the DNA. A total of about 160,000 clones appear in this sample, around four fifths of them only once. Around 1.3% of the sample lies in the top ten.

As to this clone: There is no known antigen for this receptor. The input lacks base qualities; no much larger clone sits a single base away.

The chain is made from TRBV10-3 and TRBJ1-5; the D gene is perhaps TRBD1, on 6 matching bases. This TCR was recovered from a woman aged 45-65 years in good health and CMV-seronegative. Sample: PBMCs. The CDR3 region reads CAISDRGDQPQHF. The DNA reads TGTGCCATCAGTGACAGGGGTGATCAGCCCCAGCATTTT.